One and the same sample provided the 19 T cell receptor beta chains below, sequenced in a study of T cells in localized non-small cell lung cancer. Sequencing was performed with immunoSEQ multiplex PCR; in TCRdb, only in-frame clones are kept and a portion is missing. Found here are under 40,000 clones, roughly four fifths of them singletons; the top ten hold roughly 17%. Sequenced material: peripheral blood, taken before any cancer treatment. These receptors came from a male donor older than 55 with stage III squamous cell lung carcinoma.

The V call is TRBV6-4, the J call TRBJ2-1; no reliable D call. CDR1 and CDR2 (germline): MRHNA, SNTAGT. The CDR3 length is 12 residues. V gave up 3 bases and J gave up 10 bases, with 10 bases separating them. CDR3 DNA sequence: TGTGCCAGCAGTGAAAAGGGAAACGAGCAGTTCTTC. Protein sequence: CASSEKGNEQFF.

The CDR3: CSVEIAGVNIQYF. The CDR3 nucleotides are TGCAGCGTTGAAATAGCGGGAGTTAACATTCAGTACTTC. The V call is TRBV29-1, the J call TRBJ2-4, with 9 nucleotides matching TRBD2. Germline lookup yields CDR1 SQVTM and CDR2 ANQGSEA. After removal of 2 bases from V and 7 bases from J, the junction contained 3 bases not matched to a gene. The CDR3 is 13 amino acids.

The genes are TRBV5-1 and TRBJ2-3; the match to TRBD1 covers 7 bases. Trimming cost V 3 bases and J 0 bases; bases outside gene matches: 7. Germline loops: CDR1 SGHRS, CDR2 YFSETQ. CDR3 length: 16 amino acids. In nucleotides, the CDR3 is TGCGCCAGCAGCTGGGGAACAGGGGCCAGCACAGATACGCAGTATTTT. Amino acid sequence: CASSWGTGASTDTQYF.

CDR3 in amino acids: CASRTPEGQNYGYTF. Written as DNA, the CDR3 is TGTGCCAGCAGAACTCCCGAGGGCCAGAACTATGGCTACACCTTC. V is TRBV28 and J is TRBJ1-2; D gene ambiguous. Germline V gene lookup returns CDR1 MDHEN and CDR2 SYDVKM. Trimming stripped 6 bases from V and 2 bases from J, with 16 bases between. CDR3 length equals 15 residues.

V and J are TRBV21-1 and TRBJ2-4; the DNA was not used to check the table's D call, TRBD1. TRBV21-1 is a recognized pseudogene. The CDR3 covers 16 residues. The CDR3 loop reads CASSKGQAGAKNIQYF. The DNA of the CDR3 is TGTGCCAGCAGCAAGGGACAGGCTGGGGCCAAAAACATTCAGTACTTC.

V gene TRBV6-6 combines with J gene TRBJ2-1, with 11 bases matching TRBD2. Trimming removed 0 bases from V and 8 bases from J; junction bases left unmatched: 6. The CDR3 consists of 16 residues. Per the germline V gene, CDR1 is MNHNY and CDR2 is SVGAGI (reference sequence). CDR3 residues: CASSYSASGGRDEQFF. CDR3 DNA: TGTGCCAGCAGTTACTCGGCTAGCGGGGGGCGTGATGAGCAGTTCTTC.

The CDR3 DNA sequence: TGTGCCAGCAGTGAAGGGCTCCTTGAGAATTCACCCCTCCACTTT. Translation: CASSEGLLENSPLHF. The rearrangement joins TRBV6-1 to TRBJ1-6; D remains unclear. The CDR3 extends over 15 amino acids. Trimming cost V 1 base and J 7 bases, with 11 bases left between them. Germline CDR1 reads MNHNS; CDR2 reads SASEGT.

V is TRBV7-9 and J is TRBJ2-5; 16 bases match TRBD2. This CDR3 has 19 residues. CDR1 is SEHNR, CDR2 FQNEAQ, per germline (reference sequence). V trimming: 5 bases; J trimming: 3 bases; junction bases outside the gene matches: 12. This chain's CDR3 is CASSKGLAGGLRAEETQYF. CDR3 DNA sequence: TGTGCCAGCAGCAAGGGACTAGCGGGAGGGCTGCGAGCAGAAGAGACCCAGTACTTC.

V gene TRBV9 combines with J gene TRBJ1-3; D possibly corresponds to TRBD1 (5 bases). Germline CDR1 and CDR2: SGDLS and YYNGEE. Trimming pared 1 base from V and 0 bases from J, leaving 17 bases between. The CDR3 sequence is 18 residues long. The CDR3 loop reads CASSVSPGGLPSGNTIYF. CDR3 DNA sequence: TGTGCCAGCAGCGTATCGCCTGGGGGACTTCCCTCTGGAAACACCATATATTTT.

The CDR3 coding sequence is TGTGCCAGCAGCCGAGGTATATCAGATACGCAGTATTTT. Encoded protein: CASSRGISDTQYF. This rearrangement joins TRBV4-2 to TRBJ2-3; D unresolved. V shed 4 bases and J shed 4 bases, with 9 bases lying between them. CDR3 length: 13 residues. Germline V CDR1 and CDR2: LGHNA, YNFKEQ.

The rearrangement joins TRBV27 to TRBJ1-6; 9 positions agree with TRBD1. V shed 7 bases and J 9 bases; nucleotides not matched to a gene: 10. In germline, CDR1 is MNHEY, CDR2 SMNVEV (reference sequence). This CDR3 region has 15 residues. The CDR3 reads CASTRDRAFRSPLHF. The CDR3 DNA reads TGTGCCAGCACCCGGGACAGGGCTTTTCGTTCACCCCTCCACTTT.

The chain links TRBV5-4 to TRBJ2-7, with 10 bases aligning to TRBD1. The CDR3 has 15 residues. CDR1 and CDR2 from the germline V gene are SGHNT and YYREEE (reference sequence). V shed 3 bases, J shed 3 bases, and the junction held 6 bases outside the gene matches. CDR3 nucleotides: TGTGCCAGCAGCTCGGGACAGGGGCAGAGCTACGAGCAGTACTTC. Its protein product is CASSSGQGQSYEQYF. Looking up the rest from reference TRBV5-4 and TRBJ2-7 gives the full variable domain: ETGVTQSPTHLIKTRGQQVTLRCSSQSGHNTVSWYQQALGQGPQFIFQYYREEENGRGNFPPRFSGLQFPNYSSELNVNALELDDSALYLCASSSGQGQSYEQYFGPGTRLTVT.

The gene calls are TRBV30 and TRBJ2-7; tentatively, D is TRBD1 or TRBD2 (5 bases each). This CDR3 is built from 12 residues. Trimming cost V 5 bases and J 3 bases, with 11 bases left between them. Germline lookup yields CDR1 GTSNPN and CDR2 SVGIG (reference sequence). CDR3 loop: CAWGPGGYEQYF. For the CDR3, the DNA is TGTGCCTGGGGGCCTGGGGGCTACGAGCAGTACTTC. Filled out from reference TRBV30 and TRBJ2-7, the complete variable domain reads SQTIHQWPATLVQPVGSPLSLECTVEGTSNPNLYWYRQAAGRGLQLLFYSVGIGQISSEVPQNLSASRPQDRQFILSSKKLLLSDSGFYLCAWGPGGYEQYFGPGTRLTVT.

In this sample, this clone turned up once. V and J are TRBV5-1 and TRBJ2-6; 11 bases fit TRBD1. In germline, CDR1 is SGHRS, CDR2 YFSETQ. The CDR3 runs to 19 residues. V lost 4 bases to trimming and J lost 4 bases; unmatched junction nucleotides: 13. The CDR3 DNA is TGCGCCAGCAGCCCGGGTGGACAGGGGGCAACGACCGGGGCCAACGTCCTGACTTTC. It yields the protein CASSPGGQGATTGANVLTF.

This chain links TRBV27 with TRBJ2-7, with TRBD1 as a possible D gene (6 bases). This CDR3 contains 14 residues. V was trimmed by 6 bases and J by 3 bases, leaving 15 bases between them. CDR1 MNHEY and CDR2 SMNVEV come from the germline V gene (reference sequence). In DNA form, the CDR3 reads TGTGCCAGCAGCTCCGGACAGTCAGGCTACGAGCAGTACTTC. Its translation: CASSSGQSGYEQYF.

This clone occurred a few times. The rearrangement joins TRBV6-1 to TRBJ2-2; maybe TRBD1 (7 bases). CDR3 length equals 15 residues. V was cut by 7 bases and J by 3 bases, with 15 bases left in between. Germline lookup yields CDR1 MNHNS and CDR2 SASEGT. CDR3 bases: TGTGCCAGCAAAGGAGGGGGCGTTTACACCGGGGAGCTGTTTTTT. This sequence encodes CASKGGGVYTGELFF.

This chain joins TRBV11-3 and TRBJ1-3; no reliable D call. The CDR3 sequence is 15 residues long. The germline CDR1 and CDR2 sequences are SGHNT and YENEEA. Trimming took 5 bases from V and 4 from J, leaving 15 bases between them. For the CDR3, the DNA is TGTGCCAGCAGCCCATCGGGCAGCCCGGGAAACACCATATATTTT. Amino acids: CASSPSGSPGNTIYF.

This clone was found a few times. This rearrangement joins TRBV27 to TRBJ1-4; 8 bases fit TRBD1. The ends lost 4 bases at V and 5 bases at J; junction bases unmatched: 6. The germline V gene has CDR1 MNHEY and CDR2 SMNVEV (reference sequence). This CDR3 has 15 amino acids. The CDR3 DNA reads as TGTGCCAGCAGTTCCTGGGACAGGAGGAATGAAAAACTGTTTTTT. It is translated as CASSSWDRRNEKLFF.

This clone has just a few counts. The V call is TRBV14, the J call TRBJ1-6, with a possible D match to TRBD1 (6 bases). Deletions cut 0 bases from V and 10 bases from J, with 13 bases between. The CDR3 runs 15 residues. Germline CDR1 reads SGHDN; CDR2 reads FVKESK. The CDR3 DNA reads TGTGCCAGCAGCCAAGAACAGGGCTGGATATCACCCCTCCACTTT. Encoded protein: CASSQEQGWISPLHF.